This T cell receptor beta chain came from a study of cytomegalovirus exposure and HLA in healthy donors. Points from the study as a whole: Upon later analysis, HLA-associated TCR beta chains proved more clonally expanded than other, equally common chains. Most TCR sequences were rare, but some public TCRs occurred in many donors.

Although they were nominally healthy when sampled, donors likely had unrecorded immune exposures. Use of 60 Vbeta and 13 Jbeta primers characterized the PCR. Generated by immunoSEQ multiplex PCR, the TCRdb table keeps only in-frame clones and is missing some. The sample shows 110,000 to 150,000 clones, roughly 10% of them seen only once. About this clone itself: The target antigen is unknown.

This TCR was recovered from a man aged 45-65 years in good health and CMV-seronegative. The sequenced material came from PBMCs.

CDR3 nucleotides: TGTGCCAGTGGATCACTAACGAGGGTTAGTGAAAAACTGTTTTTT. Protein product: CASGSLTRVSEKLFF. The chain links TRBV19 to TRBJ1-4; D is unclear. The CDR3 has 15 residues. V was cut by 8 bases and J by 7 bases, with 20 bases left in between. CDR1 is LNHDA, CDR2 SQIVND, per germline (reference sequence).